This record looks at one TCR beta chain sequence and its context. This specimen comes from a study of CD8 T cells in Susac syndrome. CD8+ and CD4+ T cells taken from blood had their TCR beta sequenced. Random hexamers were used to reverse transcribe the RNA input (about 0.5 to 1 ug). Amplification of TCR beta CDR3 by immunoSEQ multiplex PCR spanned 54 Vbeta and 13 Jbeta. TCRdb analysed the immunoSEQ multiplex PCR reads with MiXCR anew, one entry per CDR3 protein. The sample shows approximately 180,000 distinct CDR3 sequences, nearly 97% of them seen only once. Trimming shortened V by 1 base and J by 8 bases, and 8 bases separated the two germline ends. CDR3 length equals 11 residues. Germline V gene data show CDR1 as DFQATT and CDR2 as SNEGSKA (reference sequence).

The sequencing input was CD4+ T cells from PBMCs. The clonotype originates from a human donor with multiple sclerosis. The V call is TRBV20-1, the J call TRBJ1-1; D gene ambiguous. DNA of the CDR3: TGCAGTGCTAGAGGGCGGCCAGAAGCTTTCTTT. Translated, it gives CSARGRPEAFF.